This T cell receptor (beta chain) was sequenced during a study of blood T cells in healthy people across ages. The authors ran a second PCR of about 7 to 11 cycles using a sample-barcoded 5' primer and a J-beta primer mix. One entry per CDR3 protein results from TCRdb running MiXCR on the 5' RACE reads. The sample lists around 650,000 distinct CDR3 sequences, 40% to 45% occurring once. The V gene end was trimmed by 0 bases and the J gene end by 6 bases; junction bases not matched to a gene: 13. CDR1 and CDR2 from the germline V gene are MNHEY and SVGEGT. This CDR3 contains 20 residues. Sequencing input: blood. This TCR was recovered from a man older than 75 in good health. The V gene is TRBV6-2 or TRBV6-3, the J gene TRBJ2-1; 14 bases are shared with TRBD2. DNA for the CDR3: TGTGCCAGCAGTTACTCCTTACCCGGGACTAGCGGGAGAGGATTCAATGAGCAGTTCTTC. It encodes CASSYSLPGTSGRGFNEQFF.